This entry lists 13 T cell receptor beta chains sequenced from one sample in a study of cytomegalovirus exposure and HLA in healthy donors. 13 Jbeta primers and 60 Vbeta primers were used for the PCR. TCRdb's table, derived via immunoSEQ multiplex PCR, lists solely in-frame clones and lacks some. This sample's table has around 150,000 clones. The sequencing input was PBMCs. These receptors all stem from a man aged 40-55 years in good health and CMV-seronegative.

The gene calls are TRBV2 and TRBJ1-6, with D possibly being TRBD1 (6 bases). Germline CDR1 SNHLY, CDR2 FYNNEI. V was pared by 7 bases and J by 8 bases, with 15 bases between. The CDR3 consists of 14 residues. The CDR3 nucleotides read TGTGCCAGCACCCCGGGACAAGGACATTCACCCCTCCACTTT. It encodes CASTPGQGHSPLHF.

The V and J genes are TRBV2 and TRBJ2-2, with a tentative D call TRBD1 (6 bases). The CDR3 is 15 residues long. V was trimmed by 2 bases and J by 1 base, leaving 8 bases between them. CDR1 is SNHLY and CDR2 is FYNNEI in the germline V gene. The CDR3 loop is CASSEPGVNTGELFF. CDR3 in DNA: TGTGCCAGCAGTGAACCAGGGGTGAACACCGGGGAGCTGTTTTTT. The full variable domain, in which reference TRBV2 and TRBJ2-2 provide the parts outside the CDR3, is EPEVTQTPSHQVTQMGQEVILRCVPISNHLYFYWYRQILGQKVEFLVSFYNNEISEKSEIFDDQFSVERPDGSNFTLKIRSTKLEDSAMYFCASSEPGVNTGELFFGEGSRLTVL.

The chain links TRBV2 to TRBJ1-6; TRBD1 aligns across 7 bases. Looked up from germline, CDR1 is SNHLY and CDR2 is FYNNEI. V trimming: 5 bases; J trimming: 7 bases; junction bases outside the gene matches: 2. The CDR3 contains 13 residues. The CDR3 DNA reads TGTGCCAGCAGTCCGGGACAGAATTCACCCCTCCACTTT. Its protein is CASSPGQNSPLHF.

This chain joins TRBV10-2 and TRBJ2-2; 7 nucleotides agree with TRBD2. The CDR3 runs to 14 residues. Germline V gives CDR1 WSHSY, CDR2 SAAADI. V shed 8 bases, J shed 6 bases, and the junction held 9 bases outside the gene matches. This chain's CDR3 is CASRPTSSPGELFF. Here the CDR3 DNA reads TGCGCCAGCCGACCGACTAGCTCCCCCGGGGAGCTGTTTTTT.

J is TRBJ1-6 and V is TRBV28; tentative D call: TRBD1 (6 bases). The CDR3 sequence is 16 residues long. The V gene lost 2 bases and the J gene lost 8 bases, with 16 bases spanning the gap. Germline-derived CDR1 and CDR2 are MDHEN and SYDVKM. The CDR3 reads CASSLRVQGADSPLHF. DNA of the CDR3: TGTGCCAGCAGTTTACGAGTACAGGGAGCGGATTCACCCCTCCACTTT.

The chain has TRBV7-3 and TRBJ1-1; TRBD1 might be the D (6 bases). Germline CDR1 and CDR2: SGHTA and FQGTGA. The CDR3 is made up of 15 amino acids. Trimming left V 4 bases short and J 6 bases short, with 18 bases between. CDR3 region: CASSSWDIRSSEAFF. The DNA for the CDR3 is TGTGCCAGCAGCTCCTGGGACATTAGGTCCTCTGAAGCTTTCTTT.

V gene TRBV28 combines with J gene TRBJ1-5; 9 bases agree with TRBD1. Trimming cost V 6 bases and J 5 bases; bases outside gene matches: 11. CDR1 MDHEN and CDR2 SYDVKM come from the germline V gene. The CDR3 totals 16 residues. The DNA of the CDR3 is TGTGCCAGCAGCAGCGGGACGGACAGGGGACATCAGCCCCAGCATTTT. This encodes CASSSGTDRGHQPQHF.

The rearrangement links TRBV4-1 to TRBJ1-4, with D perhaps matching TRBD1 (5 bases). Germline V gives CDR1 MGHRA, CDR2 YSYEKL. The CDR3 is 15 amino acids. Trimming pared 7 bases from V and 6 bases from J, leaving 18 bases between. This CDR3 reads CASKMTGTAYEKLFF. The DNA for the CDR3 is TGCGCCAGCAAAATGACCGGGACTGCTTATGAAAAACTGTTTTTT.

The gene calls are TRBV6-6 and TRBJ2-3; D not resolved. The V end was cut by 4 bases, the J end by 2 bases, with 4 bases between. The CDR3 runs to 12 residues. Germline-derived CDR1 and CDR2 are MNHNY and SVGAGI (reference sequence). The CDR3 coding sequence is TGTGCCAGCAGTTCCCACACAGATACGCAGTATTTT. Its protein is CASSSHTDTQYF.

The V call is TRBV14, the J call TRBJ1-6; D is unresolved. V lost 5 bases to trimming and J lost 8 bases, with 10 bases between them. There are 13 residues in the CDR3. CDR1 is SGHDN and CDR2 is FVKESK in the germline V gene. CDR3 sequence: CASSGQVHSPLHF. The CDR3 DNA follows: TGTGCCAGCAGCGGGCAGGTACATTCACCCCTCCACTTT. The variable domain in full, completed from reference TRBV14 and TRBJ1-6, reads EAGVTQFPSHSVIEKGQTVTLRCDPISGHDNLYWYRRVMGKEIKFLLHFVKESKQDESGMPNNRFLAERTGGTYSTLKVQPAELEDSGVYFCASSGQVHSPLHFGNGTRLTVT.

V gene TRBV5-1 combines with J gene TRBJ1-2, with D perhaps matching TRBD1 (6 bases). The CDR3 loop spans 15 amino acids. The germline V gene has CDR1 SGHRS and CDR2 YFSETQ. The V and J ends lost 3 bases and 2 bases respectively, with 14 bases between them. The DNA of the CDR3 is TGCGCCAGCAGCTCTGACAGGATTACAAACTATGGCTACACCTTC. Translation: CASSSDRITNYGYTF.

Comment on this clone: It is likely a read error, because the conserved phenylalanine at the end of the CDR3 is missing. The DNA is left out, because the CDR3 cannot be placed on it with certainty; the CDR3 is given as TCRdb lists it. The rearrangement joins TRBV14 to TRBJ1-1; TRBD1 was called by the table and not checked on the DNA. The CDR3 length equals 10 residues, ends included. CDR1 and CDR2 (germline): SGHDN, FVKESK. The CDR3 here is CASSQGTNPG.

This chain links TRBV4-1 with TRBJ2-1; D gene unclear. CDR3 length equals 14 residues. V dropped 4 bases and J dropped 5 bases, with 12 bases sitting between them. Germline V gene data show CDR1 as MGHRA and CDR2 as YSYEKL. The CDR3: CASSPGPIDNEQFF. The CDR3 bases are TGCGCCAGCAGCCCGGGTCCCATAGACAATGAGCAGTTCTTC.